This TCR beta chain was identified during a study of blood T cells in healthy people across ages. Study-level results: Higher diversity and more naive CD4+ cells were features of long-lived donors, compared to aged donors. Estimated diversity across one million T cells was deemed an underestimate.

Using a J-beta primer mix together with a sample-barcoded 5' primer, a second PCR was run for 7 to 11 cycles. Unique molecular identifiers of 12 random nucleotides labeled each cDNA. TCRdb passed the 5' RACE reads through MiXCR, listing each CDR3 protein once. Of 700,000 to 950,000 distinct CDR3 sequences in the sample, nearly 60% were seen once. With V trimmed by 6 bases and J by 10 bases, 18 bases remained unmatched. Per germline, CDR1 DFQATT and CDR2 SNEGSKA (reference sequence). CDR3 size: 15 residues. Each sample yielded at least 6.5 million isolated PBMCs. To note about this clonotype: Its cognate antigen is unknown. Just one base apart from a much larger clone, this may be a read error.

The chain is built from TRBV20-1 and TRBJ2-7, with 10 bases fitting TRBD2. The sample consisted of blood. The source of this sequence is a man aged 30 to 39 in good health. This CDR3 reads CSAEVPSGGGEAQYF. The CDR3 DNA sequence: TGCAGTGCCGAGGTTCCTAGCGGGGGTGGCGAGGCCCAGTACTTC.